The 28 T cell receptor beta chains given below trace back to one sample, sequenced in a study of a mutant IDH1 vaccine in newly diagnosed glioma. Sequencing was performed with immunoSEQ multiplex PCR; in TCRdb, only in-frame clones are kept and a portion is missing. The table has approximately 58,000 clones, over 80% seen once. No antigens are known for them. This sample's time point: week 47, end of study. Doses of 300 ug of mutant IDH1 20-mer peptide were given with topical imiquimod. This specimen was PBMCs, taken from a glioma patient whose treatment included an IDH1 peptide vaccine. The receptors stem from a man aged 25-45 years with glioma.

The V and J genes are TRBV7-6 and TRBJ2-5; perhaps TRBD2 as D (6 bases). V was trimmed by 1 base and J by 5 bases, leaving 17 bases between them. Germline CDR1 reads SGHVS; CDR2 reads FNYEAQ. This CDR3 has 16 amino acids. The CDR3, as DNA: TGTGCCAGCAGCTTAGAGCGTGTCAGGGCGGGGGAGACCCAGTACTTC. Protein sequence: CASSLERVRAGETQYF.

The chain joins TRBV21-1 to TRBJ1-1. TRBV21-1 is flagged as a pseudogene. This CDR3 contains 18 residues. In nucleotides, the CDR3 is TGTGCCAGCAGCACTCTATGGCCCCGGGTAGACGTAAACACTGAAGCTTTCTTT. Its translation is CASSTLWPRVDVNTEAFF.

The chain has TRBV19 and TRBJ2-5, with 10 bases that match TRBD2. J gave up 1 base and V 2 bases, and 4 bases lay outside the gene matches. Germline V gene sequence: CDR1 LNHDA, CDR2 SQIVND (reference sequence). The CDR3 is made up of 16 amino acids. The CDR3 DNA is TGTGCCAGTAGTATATTAGCGGGGGGAATCCAAGAGACCCAGTACTTC. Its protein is CASSILAGGIQETQYF.

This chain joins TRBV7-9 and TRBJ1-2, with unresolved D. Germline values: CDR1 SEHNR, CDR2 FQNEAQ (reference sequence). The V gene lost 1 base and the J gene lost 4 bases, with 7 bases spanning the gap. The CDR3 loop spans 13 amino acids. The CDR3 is CASSLGGSYGYTF. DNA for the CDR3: TGTGCCAGCAGCTTAGGTGGGAGCTATGGCTACACCTTC.

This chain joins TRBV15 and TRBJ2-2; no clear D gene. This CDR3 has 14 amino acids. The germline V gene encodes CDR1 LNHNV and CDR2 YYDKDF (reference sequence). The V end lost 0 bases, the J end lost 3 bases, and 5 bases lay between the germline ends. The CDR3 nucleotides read TGTGCCACCAGCAGAGATCTGGACACCGGGGAGCTGTTTTTT. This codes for CATSRDLDTGELFF.

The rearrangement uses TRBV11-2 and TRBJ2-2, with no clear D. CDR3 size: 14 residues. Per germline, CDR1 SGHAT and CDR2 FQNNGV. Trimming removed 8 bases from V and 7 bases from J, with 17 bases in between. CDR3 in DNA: TGTGCCAGCCCATCCGCCACCGATAGCGGGGAGCTGTTTTTT. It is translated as CASPSATDSGELFF.

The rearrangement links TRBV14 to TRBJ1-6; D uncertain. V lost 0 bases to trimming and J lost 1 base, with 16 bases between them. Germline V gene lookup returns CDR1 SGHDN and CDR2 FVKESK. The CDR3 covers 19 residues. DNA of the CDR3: TGTGCCAGCAGCCAAGATCAGATTATTCCTGGGTCCTATAATTCACCCCTCCACTTT. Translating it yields CASSQDQIIPGSYNSPLHF.

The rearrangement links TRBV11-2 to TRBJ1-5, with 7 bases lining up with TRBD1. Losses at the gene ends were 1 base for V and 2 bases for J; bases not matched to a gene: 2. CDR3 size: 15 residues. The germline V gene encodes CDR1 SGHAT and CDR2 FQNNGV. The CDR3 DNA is TGTGCCAGCAGCTTAGCAGGGGGGGGCAATCAGCCCCAGCATTTT. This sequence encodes CASSLAGGGNQPQHF. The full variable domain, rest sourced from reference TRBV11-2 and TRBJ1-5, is EAGVAQSPRYKIIEKRQSVAFWCNPISGHATLYWYQQILGQGPKLLIQFQNNGVVDDSQLPKDRFSAERLKGVDSTLKIQPAKLEDSAVYLCASSLAGGGNQPQHFGDGTRLSIL.

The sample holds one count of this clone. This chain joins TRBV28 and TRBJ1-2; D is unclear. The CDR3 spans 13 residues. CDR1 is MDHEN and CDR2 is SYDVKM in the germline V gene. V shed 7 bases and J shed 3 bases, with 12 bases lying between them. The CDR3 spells CASTPNVDYGYTF. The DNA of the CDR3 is TGTGCCAGCACCCCAAATGTGGACTATGGCTACACCTTC.

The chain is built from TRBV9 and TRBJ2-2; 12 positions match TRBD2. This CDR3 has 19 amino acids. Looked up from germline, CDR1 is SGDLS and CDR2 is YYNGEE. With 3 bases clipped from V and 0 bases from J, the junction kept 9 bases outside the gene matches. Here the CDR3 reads CASSETTSGGPTNTGELFF. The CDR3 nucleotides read TGTGCCAGCAGCGAGACGACTAGCGGGGGACCTACGAACACCGGGGAGCTGTTTTTT.

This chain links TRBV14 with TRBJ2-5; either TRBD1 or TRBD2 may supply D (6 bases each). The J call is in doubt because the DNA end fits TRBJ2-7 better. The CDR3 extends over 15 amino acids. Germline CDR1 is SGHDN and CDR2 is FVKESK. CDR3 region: CASSSQGLLRSEQYF. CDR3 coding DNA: TGTGCCAGCAGCTCACAGGGACTCTTGAGGAGCGAGCAGTACTTC.

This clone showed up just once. The CDR3 DNA reads as TGTGCCAGCAGGCTGACAGTACCGAATGAAGCTTTCTTT. Its translation: CASRLTVPNEAFF. J is TRBJ1-1 and V is TRBV6-5, with D maybe TRBD1 (5 bases). The CDR3 is made up of 13 amino acids. The ends were cut back, 6 bases at V and 7 bases at J, with 15 bases in the middle. Germline V gene lookup returns CDR1 MNHEY and CDR2 SVGAGI.

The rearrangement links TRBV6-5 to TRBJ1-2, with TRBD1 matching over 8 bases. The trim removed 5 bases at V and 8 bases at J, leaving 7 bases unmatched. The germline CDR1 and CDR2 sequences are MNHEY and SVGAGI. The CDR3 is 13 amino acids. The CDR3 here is CASSGGQGGGYTF. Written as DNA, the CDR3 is TGTGCCAGCAGTGGCGGACAGGGAGGCGGCTACACCTTC.

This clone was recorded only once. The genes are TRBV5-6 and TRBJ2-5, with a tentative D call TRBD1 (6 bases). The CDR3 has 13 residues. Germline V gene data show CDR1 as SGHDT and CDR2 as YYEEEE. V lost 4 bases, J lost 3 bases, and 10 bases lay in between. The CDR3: CASSLTGKETQYF. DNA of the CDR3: TGTGCCAGCAGCCTGACAGGAAAAGAGACCCAGTACTTC.

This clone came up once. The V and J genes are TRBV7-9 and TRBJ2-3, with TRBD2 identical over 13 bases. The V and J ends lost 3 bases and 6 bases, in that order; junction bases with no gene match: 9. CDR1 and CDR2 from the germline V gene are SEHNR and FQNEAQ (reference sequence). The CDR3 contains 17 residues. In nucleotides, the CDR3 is TGTGCCAGCAGCTTCCGACTAGCGGGGGGCCTCGGGGATACGCAGTATTTT. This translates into CASSFRLAGGLGDTQYF. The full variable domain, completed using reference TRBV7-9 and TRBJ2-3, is DTGVSQNPRHKITKRGQNVTFRCDPISEHNRLYWYRQTLGQGPEFLTYFQNEAQLEKSRLLSDRFSAERPKGSFSTLEIQRTEQGDSAMYLCASSFRLAGGLGDTQYFGPGTRLTVL.

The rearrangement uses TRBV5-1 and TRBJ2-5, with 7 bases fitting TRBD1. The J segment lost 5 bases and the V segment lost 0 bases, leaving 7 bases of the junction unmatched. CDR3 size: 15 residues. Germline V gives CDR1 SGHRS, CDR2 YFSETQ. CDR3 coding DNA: TGCGCCAGCAGCTTGGGTGACAGGGTCGTGGAGACCCAGTACTTC. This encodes CASSLGDRVVETQYF.

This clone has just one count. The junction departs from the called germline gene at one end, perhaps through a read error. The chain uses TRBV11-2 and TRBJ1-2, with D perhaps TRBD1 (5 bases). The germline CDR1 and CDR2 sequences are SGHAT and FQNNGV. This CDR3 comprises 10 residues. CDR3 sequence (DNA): TGTGCCAGCAGCTCTCGGACACTCGTCTTC. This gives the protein CASSSRTLVF.

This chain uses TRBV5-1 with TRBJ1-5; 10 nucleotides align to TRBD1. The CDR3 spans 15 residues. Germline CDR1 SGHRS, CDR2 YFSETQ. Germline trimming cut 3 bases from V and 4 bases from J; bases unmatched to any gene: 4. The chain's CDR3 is CASSWGQGRNQPQHF. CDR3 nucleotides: TGCGCCAGCAGCTGGGGACAGGGGCGGAATCAGCCCCAGCATTTT. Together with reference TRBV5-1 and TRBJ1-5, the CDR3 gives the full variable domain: KAGVTQTPRYLIKTRGQQVTLSCSPISGHRSVSWYQQTPGQGLQFLFEYFSETQRNKGNFPGRFSGRQFSNSRSEMNVSTLELGDSALYLCASSWGQGRNQPQHFGDGTRLSIL.

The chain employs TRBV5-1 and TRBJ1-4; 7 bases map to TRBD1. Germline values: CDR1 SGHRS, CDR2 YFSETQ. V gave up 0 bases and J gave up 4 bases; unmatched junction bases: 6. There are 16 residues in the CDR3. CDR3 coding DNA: TGCGCCAGCAGCTTGGCCCGGGGACAGTTTAATGAAAAACTGTTTTTT. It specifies CASSLARGQFNEKLFF.

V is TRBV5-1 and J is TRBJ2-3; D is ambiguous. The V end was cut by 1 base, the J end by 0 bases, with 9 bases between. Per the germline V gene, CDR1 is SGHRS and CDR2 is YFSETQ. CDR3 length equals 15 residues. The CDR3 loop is CASSLTYSSTDTQYF. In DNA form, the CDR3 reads TGCGCCAGCAGCTTGACATACAGTAGCACAGATACGCAGTATTTT.

This chain's CDR3 is CASSQGSGLADTQYF. The CDR3 DNA follows: TGCGCCAGCAGCCAAGGCTCCGGGCTGGCCGATACGCAGTATTTT. This chain joins TRBV4-1 and TRBJ2-3; no reliable D call. Germline CDR1 and CDR2: MGHRA and YSYEKL. With 1 base removed from V and 6 bases from J, the gap between germline ends came to 14 bases. The CDR3 totals 15 residues.

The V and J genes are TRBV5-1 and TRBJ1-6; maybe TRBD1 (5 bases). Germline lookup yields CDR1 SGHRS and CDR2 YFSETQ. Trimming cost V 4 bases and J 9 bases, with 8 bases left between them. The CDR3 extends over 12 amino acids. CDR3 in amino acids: CASSTGGSPLHF. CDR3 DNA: TGCGCCAGCAGCACGGGGGGTTCACCCCTCCACTTT.

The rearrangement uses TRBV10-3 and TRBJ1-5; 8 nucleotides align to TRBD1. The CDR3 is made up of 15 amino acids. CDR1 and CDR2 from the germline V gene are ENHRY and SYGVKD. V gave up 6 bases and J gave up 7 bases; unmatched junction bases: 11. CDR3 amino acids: CAISSDRGVKQPQHF. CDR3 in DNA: TGTGCCATCAGCAGCGACAGGGGAGTTAAGCAGCCCCAGCATTTT.

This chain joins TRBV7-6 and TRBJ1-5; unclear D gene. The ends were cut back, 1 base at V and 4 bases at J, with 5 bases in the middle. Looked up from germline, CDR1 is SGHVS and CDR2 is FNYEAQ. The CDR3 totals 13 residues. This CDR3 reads CASSLELNQPQHF. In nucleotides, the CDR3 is TGTGCCAGCAGCTTAGAATTAAATCAGCCCCAGCATTTT.

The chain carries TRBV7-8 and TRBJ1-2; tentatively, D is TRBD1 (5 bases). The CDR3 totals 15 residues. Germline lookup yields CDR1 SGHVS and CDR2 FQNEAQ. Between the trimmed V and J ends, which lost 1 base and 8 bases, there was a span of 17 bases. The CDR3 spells CASSLGGVGVKGYTF. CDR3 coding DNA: TGTGCCAGCAGCTTAGGGGGTGTGGGGGTGAAAGGCTACACCTTC.

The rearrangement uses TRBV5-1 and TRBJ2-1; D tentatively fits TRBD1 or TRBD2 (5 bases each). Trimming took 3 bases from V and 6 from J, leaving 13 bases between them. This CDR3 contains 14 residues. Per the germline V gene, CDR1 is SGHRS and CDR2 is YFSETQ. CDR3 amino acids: CASSSKGPTNEQFF. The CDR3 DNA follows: TGCGCCAGCAGCTCTAAGGGACCGACCAATGAGCAGTTCTTC.

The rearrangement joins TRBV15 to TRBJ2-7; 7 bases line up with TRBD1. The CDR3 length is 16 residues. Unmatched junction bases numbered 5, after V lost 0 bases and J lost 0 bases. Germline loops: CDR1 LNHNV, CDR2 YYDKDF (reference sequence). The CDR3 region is CATSRDVGQSSYEQYF. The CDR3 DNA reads TGTGCCACCAGCAGAGATGTGGGACAGAGCTCCTACGAGCAGTACTTC. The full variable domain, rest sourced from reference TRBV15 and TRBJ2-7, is DAMVIQNPRYQVTQFGKPVTLSCSQTLNHNVMYWYQQKSSQAPKLLFHYYDKDFNNEADTPDNFQSRRPNTSFCFLDIRSPGLGDTAMYLCATSRDVGQSSYEQYFGPGTRLTVT.

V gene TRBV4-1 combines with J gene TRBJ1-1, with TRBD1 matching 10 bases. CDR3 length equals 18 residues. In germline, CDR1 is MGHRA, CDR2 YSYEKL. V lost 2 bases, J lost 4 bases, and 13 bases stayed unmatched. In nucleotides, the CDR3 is TGCGCCAGCAGCCAATATCTCCAGAGACAGGGGGCGCGCACTGAAGCTTTCTTT. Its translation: CASSQYLQRQGARTEAFF.